This T cell receptor beta chain was recorded in a study of CD8+ T cells in alopecia areata. Broader study findings: Persistence in scalp and blood during tofacitinib was observed for many expanded lesional clones.

V gave up 11 bases and J gave up 6 bases, with 9 bases separating them. This CDR3 spans 10 amino acids. CDR1 SGHTA and CDR2 FQGNSA come from the germline V gene. RNA extraction was followed by reverse transcription into cDNA, which acted as the sequencing template. Using immunoSEQ multiplex PCR, the repertoire was profiled, and TCRdb retains in-frame clones only, with some absent. The sample has more than 2,500 clones; more than 65% are singletons. Sample treatment: oral pan-JAK inhibitor, 5-10 mg twice daily. Alopecia areata patients had lesional scalp punch biopsies and peripheral blood taken from them. This clone showed up just a few times. Its antigen remains unknown.

The gene calls are TRBV7-2 and TRBJ2-3; possible D gene TRBD2, 5 bases. The TCR comes from a human donor with alopecia areata. The sequenced sample was skin, obtained at week 24, from a patient treated with tofacitinib. CDR3 sequence: CASAVDTQYF. As DNA, the CDR3 is TGTGCCTCAGCGGTGGATACGCAGTATTTT.